These 15 T cell receptor beta chains were sequenced from one sample in a study of blood T cells in healthy people across ages. Next came a second PCR, run for about 7 to 12 cycles, which used a sample-barcoded 5' primer along with a J-beta primer mix. TCRdb itself ran the 5' RACE reads through MiXCR, one entry per CDR3 protein. Of about 1.8 million distinct CDR3 sequences listed, about 50% are singletons. The material sequenced was blood. The receptors were gathered from a woman aged 40 to 49 in good health.

This clonotype occurred once. The rearrangement uses TRBV25-1 and TRBJ2-1; possibly TRBD1 for D (8 bases). Per germline, CDR1 MGHDK and CDR2 SYGVNS. Between the trimmed V and J ends, which lost 4 bases and 4 bases, there was a span of 17 bases. CDR3 size: 16 residues. In DNA form, the CDR3 reads TGTGCCAGCAGTGGGACAGGGACTACCGAATACAATGAGCAGTTCTTC. Its translation: CASSGTGTTEYNEQFF.

This rearrangement joins TRBV28 to TRBJ2-3, with 8 positions matching TRBD1. V gave up 3 bases and J gave up 5 bases; unmatched junction bases: 10. CDR3 length: 16 residues. In germline, CDR1 is MDHEN, CDR2 SYDVKM. The CDR3 reads CASSFIPGQGRDTQYF. CDR3 DNA sequence: TGTGCCAGCAGTTTTATTCCCGGACAGGGCCGAGATACGCAGTATTTT. Drawing the rest from reference TRBV28 and TRBJ2-3, the complete variable domain is DVKVTQSSRYLVKRTGEKVFLECVQDMDHENMFWYRQDPGLGLRLIYFSYDVKMKEKGDIPEGYSVSREKKERFSLILESASTNQTSMYLCASSFIPGQGRDTQYFGPGTRLTVL.

This clonotype was found once. This sequence joins TRBV28 and TRBJ2-3; D might be TRBD1 (6 bases). Germline CDR1 is MDHEN and CDR2 is SYDVKM. Trimming left V 7 bases short and J 2 bases short, with 19 bases between. The CDR3 is 16 amino acids. In nucleotides, the CDR3 is TGTGCCAGCACCTTTCCAACGGACAGACTCACAGATACGCAGTATTTT. It is translated as CASTFPTDRLTDTQYF.

The gene calls are TRBV24-1 and TRBJ2-1, with unresolved D. Germline V gene data show CDR1 as KGHDR and CDR2 as SFDVKD. The V end was cut by 5 bases, the J end by 7 bases, with 14 bases between. This CDR3 has 14 residues. CDR3 DNA: TGTGCCACCAGTGTAGCAGCTGGGTCGAATGAGCAGTTCTTC. Translating it yields CATSVAAGSNEQFF.

The chain combines TRBV27 with TRBJ2-3, with 9 bases identical to TRBD2. The CDR3 consists of 19 residues. Per germline, CDR1 MNHEY and CDR2 SMNVEV (reference sequence). Unmatched junction bases numbered 12, after V lost 1 base and J lost 1 base. The CDR3 nucleotides are TGTGCCAGCAGTTTATTATCAGCGGGGGGCAAAGGGGGCACAGATACGCAGTATTTT. Its protein is CASSLLSAGGKGGTDTQYF.

The chain recombines TRBV7-6 with TRBJ2-3; tentatively, D is TRBD2 (5 bases). Germline V gives CDR1 SGHVS, CDR2 FNYEAQ. V was pared by 5 bases and J by 3 bases, with 15 bases between. The CDR3 runs to 15 residues. The CDR3 loop reads CASSDGLRSTDTQYF. CDR3 sequence (DNA): TGTGCCAGCAGCGACGGACTCCGATCGACAGATACGCAGTATTTT.

This sequence joins TRBV20-1 and TRBJ2-3; the match to TRBD2 covers 9 bases. From germline, CDR1 is DFQATT and CDR2 SNEGSKA (reference sequence). This CDR3 spans 15 amino acids. With V trimmed by 6 bases and J by 3 bases, 10 bases remained unmatched. The CDR3 spells CSAAQRGATTDTQYF. CDR3 in DNA: TGCAGTGCGGCCCAGCGGGGGGCCACGACAGATACGCAGTATTTT.

This clonotype was counted only a few times. This chain links TRBV5-1 with TRBJ2-1; 8 nucleotides agree with TRBD2. The V segment lost 4 bases and the J segment 5 bases; nucleotides outside the gene matches: 8. Germline V gives CDR1 SGHRS, CDR2 YFSETQ. The CDR3 totals 15 residues. The CDR3 sequence: CASSPGGGPHNEQFF. As DNA, the CDR3 is TGCGCCAGCAGCCCGGGAGGGGGGCCACACAATGAGCAGTTCTTC. The full variable domain, in which reference TRBV5-1 and TRBJ2-1 provide the parts outside the CDR3, is KAGVTQTPRYLIKTRGQQVTLSCSPISGHRSVSWYQQTPGQGLQFLFEYFSETQRNKGNFPGRFSGRQFSNSRSEMNVSTLELGDSALYLCASSPGGGPHNEQFFGPGTRLTVL.

There are a few counts of this clonotype. The gene calls are TRBV4-1 and TRBJ2-1; 13 nucleotides match TRBD2. Looked up from germline, CDR1 is MGHRA and CDR2 is YSYEKL. The V and J ends lost 3 bases and 10 bases, in that order; junction bases with no gene match: 15. CDR3 length: 18 residues. The CDR3 spells CASSQALTSGGTRSEQFF. As DNA, the CDR3 is TGCGCCAGCAGCCAGGCCCTGACTAGCGGGGGGACCCGGTCCGAGCAGTTCTTC.

The CDR3 nucleotides are TGTGCCAGCAGTTTTCACCCGGGAGAGAGCGAGCAGTACTTC. It encodes CASSFHPGESEQYF. The gene calls are TRBV28 and TRBJ2-7; weak D call: TRBD2 (6 bases). The ends were cut back, 3 bases at V and 6 bases at J, with 15 bases in the middle. The CDR3 extends over 14 amino acids. Per the germline V gene, CDR1 is MDHEN and CDR2 is SYDVKM. Full variable domain (rest looked up from reference TRBV28 and TRBJ2-7): DVKVTQSSRYLVKRTGEKVFLECVQDMDHENMFWYRQDPGLGLRLIYFSYDVKMKEKGDIPEGYSVSREKKERFSLILESASTNQTSMYLCASSFHPGESEQYFGPGTRLTVT.

This rearrangement joins TRBV7-9 to TRBJ1-1; no firm D call. Germline V gene lookup returns CDR1 SEHNR and CDR2 FQNEAQ (reference sequence). CDR3 length: 15 residues. Trimming shortened V by 5 bases and J by 8 bases, and 21 bases separated the two germline ends. The CDR3 here is CASSPAGLLAGEAFF. In nucleotides, the CDR3 is TGTGCCAGCAGCCCCGCCGGCCTTCTCGCGGGAGAAGCTTTCTTT.

This clonotype was counted a few times. The chain joins TRBV7-2 to TRBJ1-1; D is ambiguous. The germline V and J ends were trimmed by 6 bases and 1 base, with 9 bases remaining between them. This CDR3 comprises 13 residues. Germline V gene sequence: CDR1 SGHTA, CDR2 FQGNSA. The CDR3 loop is CASSRHTNTEAFF. The CDR3 DNA reads as TGTGCCAGCAGTCGACACACGAACACTGAAGCTTTCTTT.

The J gene is TRBJ2-5, the V gene TRBV21-1. The J call may be incorrect, as the DNA end agrees better with TRBJ2-7. TRBV21-1 is flagged as a pseudogene. The CDR3 is 11 amino acids. The CDR3 protein is CASSKLREQYF. CDR3 sequence (DNA): TGTGCCAGCAGCAAACTGCGCGAGCAGTACTTC.

This chain links TRBV29-1 with TRBJ2-3; no definite D call. This CDR3 region has 14 residues. CDR1 SQVTM and CDR2 ANQGSEA come from the germline V gene. V was pared by 3 bases and J by 5 bases, with 15 bases between. The CDR3 loop is CSVDFVVLVDTQYF. As DNA, the CDR3 is TGCAGCGTTGATTTCGTGGTTTTGGTAGATACGCAGTATTTT.

This clonotype has ten or more counts. The rearrangement joins TRBV20-1 to TRBJ2-5, with D perhaps TRBD1 (5 bases). V lost 5 bases, J lost 7 bases, and 11 bases lay in between. The CDR3 is 11 amino acids. CDR1 DFQATT and CDR2 SNEGSKA come from the germline V gene (reference sequence). CDR3 protein: CSALAQGTQYF. The CDR3 DNA reads TGCAGTGCTTTAGCCCAGGGGACCCAGTACTTC.